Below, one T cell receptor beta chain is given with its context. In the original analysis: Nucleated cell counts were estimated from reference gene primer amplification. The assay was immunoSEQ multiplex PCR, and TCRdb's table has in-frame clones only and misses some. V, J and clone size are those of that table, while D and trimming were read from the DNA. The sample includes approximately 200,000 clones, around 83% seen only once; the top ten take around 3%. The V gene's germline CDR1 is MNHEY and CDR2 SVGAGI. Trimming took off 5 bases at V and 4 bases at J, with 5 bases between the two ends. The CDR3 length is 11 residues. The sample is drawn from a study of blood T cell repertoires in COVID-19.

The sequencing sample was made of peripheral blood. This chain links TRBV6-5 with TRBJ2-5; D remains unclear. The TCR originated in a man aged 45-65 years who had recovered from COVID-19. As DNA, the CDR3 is TGTGCCAGCAGTCCGAGAGAGACCCAGTACTTC. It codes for CASSPRETQYF.